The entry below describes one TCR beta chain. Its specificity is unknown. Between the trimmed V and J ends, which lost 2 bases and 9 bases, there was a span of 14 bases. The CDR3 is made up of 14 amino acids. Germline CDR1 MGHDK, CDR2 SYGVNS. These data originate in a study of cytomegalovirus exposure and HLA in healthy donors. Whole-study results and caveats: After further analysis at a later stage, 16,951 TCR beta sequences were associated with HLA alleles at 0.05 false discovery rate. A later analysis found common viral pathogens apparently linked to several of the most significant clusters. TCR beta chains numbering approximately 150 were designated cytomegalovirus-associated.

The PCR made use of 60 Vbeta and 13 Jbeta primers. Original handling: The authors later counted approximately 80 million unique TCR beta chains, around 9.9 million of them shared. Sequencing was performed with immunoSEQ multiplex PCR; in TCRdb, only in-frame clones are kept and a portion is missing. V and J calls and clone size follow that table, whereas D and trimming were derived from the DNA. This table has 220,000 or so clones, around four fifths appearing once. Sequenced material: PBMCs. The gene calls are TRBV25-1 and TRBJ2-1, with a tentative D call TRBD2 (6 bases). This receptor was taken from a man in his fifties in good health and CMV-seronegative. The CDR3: CASSERLALGEQFF. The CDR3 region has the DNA TGTGCCAGCAGTGAACGTCTAGCGTTGGGTGAGCAGTTCTTC.